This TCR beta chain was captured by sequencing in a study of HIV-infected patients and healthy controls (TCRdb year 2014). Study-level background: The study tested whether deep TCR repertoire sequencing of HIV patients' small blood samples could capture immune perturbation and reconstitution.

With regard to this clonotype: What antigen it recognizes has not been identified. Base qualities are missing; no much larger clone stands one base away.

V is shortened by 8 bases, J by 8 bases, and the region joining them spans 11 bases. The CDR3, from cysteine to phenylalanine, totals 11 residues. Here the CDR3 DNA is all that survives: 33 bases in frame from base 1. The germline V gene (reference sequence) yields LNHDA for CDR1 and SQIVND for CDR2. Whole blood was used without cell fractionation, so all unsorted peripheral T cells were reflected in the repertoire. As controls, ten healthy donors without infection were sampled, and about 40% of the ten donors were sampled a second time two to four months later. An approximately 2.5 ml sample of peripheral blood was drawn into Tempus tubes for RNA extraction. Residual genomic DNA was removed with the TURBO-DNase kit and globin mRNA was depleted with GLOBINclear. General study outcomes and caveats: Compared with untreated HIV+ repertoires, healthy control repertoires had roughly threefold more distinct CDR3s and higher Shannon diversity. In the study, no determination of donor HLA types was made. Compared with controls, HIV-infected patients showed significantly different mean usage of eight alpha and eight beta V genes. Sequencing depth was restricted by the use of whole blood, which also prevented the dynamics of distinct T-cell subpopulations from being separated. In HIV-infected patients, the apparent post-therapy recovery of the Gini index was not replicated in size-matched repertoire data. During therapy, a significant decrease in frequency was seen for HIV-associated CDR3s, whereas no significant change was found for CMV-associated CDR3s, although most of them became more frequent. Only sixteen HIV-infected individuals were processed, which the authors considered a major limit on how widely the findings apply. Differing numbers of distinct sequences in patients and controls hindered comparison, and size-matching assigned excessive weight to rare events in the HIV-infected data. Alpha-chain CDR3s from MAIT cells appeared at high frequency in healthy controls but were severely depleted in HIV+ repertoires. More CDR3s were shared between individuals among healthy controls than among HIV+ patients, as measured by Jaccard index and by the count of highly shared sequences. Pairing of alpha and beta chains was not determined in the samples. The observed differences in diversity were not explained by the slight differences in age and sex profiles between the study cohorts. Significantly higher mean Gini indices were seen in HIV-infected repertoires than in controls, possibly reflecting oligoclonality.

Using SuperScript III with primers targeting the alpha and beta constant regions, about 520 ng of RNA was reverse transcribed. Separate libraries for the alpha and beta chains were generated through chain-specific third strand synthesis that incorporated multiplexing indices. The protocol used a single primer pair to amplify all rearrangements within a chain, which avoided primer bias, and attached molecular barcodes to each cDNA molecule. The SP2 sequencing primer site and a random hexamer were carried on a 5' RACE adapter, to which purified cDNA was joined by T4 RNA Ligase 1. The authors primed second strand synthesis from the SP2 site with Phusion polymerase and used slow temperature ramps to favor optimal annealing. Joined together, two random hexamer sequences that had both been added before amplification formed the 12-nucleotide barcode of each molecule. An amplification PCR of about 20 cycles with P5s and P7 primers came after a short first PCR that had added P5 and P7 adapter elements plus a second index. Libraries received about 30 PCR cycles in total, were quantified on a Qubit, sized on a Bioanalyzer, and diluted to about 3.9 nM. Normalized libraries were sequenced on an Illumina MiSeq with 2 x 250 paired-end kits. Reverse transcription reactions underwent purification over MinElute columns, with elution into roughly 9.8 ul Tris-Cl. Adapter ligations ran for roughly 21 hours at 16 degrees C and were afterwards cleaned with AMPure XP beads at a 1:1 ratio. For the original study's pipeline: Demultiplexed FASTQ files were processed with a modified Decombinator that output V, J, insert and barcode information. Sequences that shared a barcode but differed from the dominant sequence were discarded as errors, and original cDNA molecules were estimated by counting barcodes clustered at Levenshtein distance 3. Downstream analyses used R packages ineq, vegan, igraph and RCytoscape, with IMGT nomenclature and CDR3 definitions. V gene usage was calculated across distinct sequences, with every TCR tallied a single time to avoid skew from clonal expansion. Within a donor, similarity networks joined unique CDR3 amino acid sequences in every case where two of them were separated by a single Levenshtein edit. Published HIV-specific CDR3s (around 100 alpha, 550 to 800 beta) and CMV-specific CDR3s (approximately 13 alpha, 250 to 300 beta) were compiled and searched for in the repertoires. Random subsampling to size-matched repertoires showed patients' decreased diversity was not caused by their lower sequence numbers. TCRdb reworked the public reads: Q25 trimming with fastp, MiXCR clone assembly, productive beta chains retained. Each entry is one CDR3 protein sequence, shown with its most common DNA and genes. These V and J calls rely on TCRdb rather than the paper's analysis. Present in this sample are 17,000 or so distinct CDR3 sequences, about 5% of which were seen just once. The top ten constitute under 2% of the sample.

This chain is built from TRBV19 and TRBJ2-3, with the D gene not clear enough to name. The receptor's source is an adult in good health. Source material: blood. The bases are TGTGCCAGTCAATGGTATTTTACGCAGTATTTT. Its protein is CASQWYFTQYF.